Listed here is a single T cell receptor (beta chain). The data originate from a study of blood T cell repertoires in COVID-19. Sequenced by immunoSEQ multiplex PCR; TCRdb stores in-frame clones only, minus some. The table includes some 200,000 clones, around 83% detected once. The germline V gene encodes CDR1 SGHAT and CDR2 FQNNGV. V shed 2 bases and J 8 bases; nucleotides not matched to a gene: 4. There are 15 residues in the CDR3. The source material was peripheral blood. The genes are TRBV11-2 and TRBJ2-1, with 12 bases identical to TRBD2. This TCR was sampled from a woman aged 35 to 49 with acute or convalescent COVID-19. The DNA for the CDR3 is TGTGCCAGCAGCTTAAGACTAGCGGGAGTTGATGAGCAGTTCTTC. Its protein product is CASSLRLAGVDEQFF.